Presented here are 13 T cell receptor beta chains from one specimen sequenced in a study of T cell repertoires in cytomegalovirus infection. Their recognized antigens are unknown. TCRdb analysed the reads with MiXCR anew, one entry per CDR3 protein. The sample lists a few hundred thousand distinct CDR3 sequences; 30% to 40% were seen once. The sample consisted of cultured PBMCs, taken from culture after CMV antigen stimulation. These receptor sequences come from a human donor in good health (CMV status not recorded). Some clones in this sample may be carry-over from other donors' samples.

A few counts support this clonotype. The rearrangement uses TRBV19 and TRBJ1-1; 9 bases are a match to TRBD1. V shed 3 bases and J 3 bases; nucleotides not matched to a gene: 5. Germline V gene lookup returns CDR1 LNHDA and CDR2 SQIVND (reference sequence). CDR3 size: 15 residues. CDR3 region: CASSMGTGWDTEAFF. DNA of the CDR3: TGTGCCAGTAGTATGGGGACAGGGTGGGACACTGAAGCTTTCTTT.

This clonotype showed up just a few times. The CDR3 sequence: CATSDPTSGRGNTGELFF. For the CDR3, the DNA is TGTGCCACCAGTGACCCGACTAGCGGGAGGGGGAACACCGGGGAGCTGTTTTTT. The rearrangement uses TRBV24-1 and TRBJ2-2, with 14 bases fitting TRBD2. With 4 bases clipped from V and 1 base from J, the junction kept 4 bases outside the gene matches. CDR1 and CDR2 (germline): KGHDR, SFDVKD. The CDR3 runs 18 residues.

In its sample, this clonotype was seen many times. The CDR3 bases are TGTGCCAGCAGCTTAGTTACTAGCGGGAGGAGCTCCTACAATGAGCAGTTCTTC. Translating gives CASSLVTSGRSSYNEQFF. This chain connects TRBV7-2 to TRBJ2-1, with 12 bases fitting TRBD2. Per the germline V gene, CDR1 is SGHTA and CDR2 is FQGNSA. The V segment lost 1 base and the J segment 0 bases; nucleotides outside the gene matches: 4. The CDR3 is made up of 18 amino acids.

This clonotype was seen only a few times. The CDR3, as DNA: TGTGCCAGCAGTTTAGGCATTTCCTATGGCTACACCTTC. This translates into CASSLGISYGYTF. The chain uses TRBV12-3 or TRBV12-4 and TRBJ1-2, with no clear D. The V end lost 1 base, the J end lost 4 bases, and 7 bases lay between the germline ends. The CDR3 extends over 13 amino acids.

V and J are TRBV6-2 or TRBV6-3 and TRBJ2-2; D unclear. The CDR3 sequence is 15 residues long. Looked up from germline, CDR1 is MNHEY and CDR2 is SVGEGT. The V and J ends lost 4 bases and 4 bases respectively, with 13 bases between them. CDR3 sequence (DNA): TGTGCCAGCAGTTTCCAGGTGTCGGGCACCGGGGAGCTGTTTTTT. Protein product: CASSFQVSGTGELFF.

This clonotype was seen only a few times. The chain couples TRBV6-2 or TRBV6-3 to TRBJ2-7, with 8 bases aligning to TRBD1. V trimming: 2 bases; J trimming: 4 bases; junction bases outside the gene matches: 13. Germline loops: CDR1 MNHEY, CDR2 SVGEGT. CDR3 length: 17 amino acids. The CDR3 bases are TGTGCCAGCAGTTACCGTACACAGGGGGAAACCACTTACGAGCAGTACTTC. It is translated as CASSYRTQGETTYEQYF.

The genes are TRBV12-3 or TRBV12-4 and TRBJ2-7; the match to TRBD1 covers 9 bases. The junction had 6 bases not matched to a gene; V was cut back by 6 bases and J by 3 bases. The CDR3 length is 14 residues. The DNA of the CDR3 is TGTGCCAGCAGAGCGGGACAGGGTGACTACGAGCAGTACTTC. Its protein is CASRAGQGDYEQYF.

In its sample, this clonotype was seen many times. The chain recombines TRBV7-2 with TRBJ2-1; either TRBD1 or TRBD2 may fit D (5 bases each). CDR3 length: 16 amino acids. Germline V gene data show CDR1 as SGHTA and CDR2 as FQGNSA. V lost 1 base and J 0 bases, leaving 10 bases between the germline ends. CDR3: CASSLEGTHSYNEQFF. In nucleotides, the CDR3 is TGTGCCAGCAGCTTAGAAGGGACCCACTCCTACAATGAGCAGTTCTTC.

This clonotype was counted a few times. The gene calls are TRBV7-9 and TRBJ2-1; TRBD2 matches 14 bases. The germline CDR1 and CDR2 sequences are SEHNR and FQNEAQ (reference sequence). The V and J ends lost 5 bases and 6 bases, in that order; junction bases with no gene match: 9. The CDR3 length is 17 residues. The CDR3 here is CASSTWTSGRWSNEQFF. The CDR3, as DNA: TGTGCCAGCAGCACCTGGACTAGCGGGAGGTGGTCCAATGAGCAGTTCTTC.

The chain employs TRBV28 and TRBJ2-7, with TRBD2 identical over 11 bases. There are 18 residues in the CDR3. V dropped 4 bases and J dropped 0; count of bases not matched to a gene: 11. Germline CDR1 is MDHEN and CDR2 is SYDVKM. CDR3 loop: CASSSTSVGTSGSYEQYF. The CDR3, as DNA: TGTGCCAGCAGTTCCACCAGTGTCGGGACTAGCGGCTCCTACGAGCAGTACTTC.

The chain links TRBV6-2 or TRBV6-3 to TRBJ1-5, with D possibly being TRBD1 (5 bases). This CDR3 spans 13 amino acids. Germline CDR1 reads MNHEY; CDR2 reads SVGEGT. V was trimmed by 8 bases and J by 7 bases, leaving 15 bases between them. CDR3 sequence reads: CASDGTFRQPQHF. The DNA of the CDR3 is TGTGCCAGCGACGGGACCTTCAGACAGCCCCAGCATTTT.

This sequence joins TRBV7-8 and TRBJ2-5; no reliable D call. The CDR3 runs 13 residues. V was trimmed by 2 bases and J by 3 bases, leaving 7 bases between them. Germline values: CDR1 SGHVS, CDR2 FQNEAQ. The CDR3 loop is CASSLIGEETQYF. DNA of the CDR3: TGTGCCAGCAGCTTAATTGGGGAAGAGACCCAGTACTTC.

This clonotype was seen a few times. The rearrangement links TRBV20-1 to TRBJ2-3; D uncertain. The germline V and J ends were trimmed by 0 bases and 1 base, with 5 bases remaining between them. From germline, CDR1 is DFQATT and CDR2 SNEGSKA (reference sequence). CDR3 length: 13 amino acids. The CDR3 protein is CSAREQGTDTQYF. Here the CDR3 DNA reads TGCAGTGCTAGAGAGCAGGGCACAGATACGCAGTATTTT.